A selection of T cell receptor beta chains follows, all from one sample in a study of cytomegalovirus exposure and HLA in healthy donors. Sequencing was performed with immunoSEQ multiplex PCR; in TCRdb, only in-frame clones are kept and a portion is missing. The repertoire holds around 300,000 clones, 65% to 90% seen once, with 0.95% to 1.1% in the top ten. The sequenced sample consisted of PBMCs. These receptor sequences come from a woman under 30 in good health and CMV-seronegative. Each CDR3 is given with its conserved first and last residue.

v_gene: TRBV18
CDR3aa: CASSPFSAQDTEAFF

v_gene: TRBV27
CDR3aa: CASSLAGTSGIYEQYF

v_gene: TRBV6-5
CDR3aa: CASSYSAFRGYTF

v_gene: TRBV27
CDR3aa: CASSADSTFYGYTF

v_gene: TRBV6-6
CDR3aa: CASSYSGSQAGYGYTF

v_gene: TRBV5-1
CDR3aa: CASSLGQGARGNTIYF

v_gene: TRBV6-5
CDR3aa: CASSYSRTGPSTEAFF

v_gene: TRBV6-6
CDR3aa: CASSYPVGRGPYGYTF

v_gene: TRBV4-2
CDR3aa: CASSQAAGHYGYTF

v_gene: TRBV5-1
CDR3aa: CASSFGLQETQYF

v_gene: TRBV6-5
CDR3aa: CASSYTYPSTNEKLFF

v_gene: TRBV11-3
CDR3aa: CASSVDRDYEQYF

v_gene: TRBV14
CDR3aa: CASSQDHGYEQYF

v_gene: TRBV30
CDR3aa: CAWSVRGNQETQYF

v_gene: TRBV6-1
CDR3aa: CASRERTSYPFEQYF

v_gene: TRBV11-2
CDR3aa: CASSLYHGVSRELFF

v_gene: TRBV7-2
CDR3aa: CASSPGQGAPGYTF

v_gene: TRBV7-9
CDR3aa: CASSATGLPEQYF

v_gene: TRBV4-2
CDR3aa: CASSQEAGDYGYTF

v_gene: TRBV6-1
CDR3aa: CASSRDRIYSYEQYF

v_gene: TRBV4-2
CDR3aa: CASSQETGAMNTEAFF

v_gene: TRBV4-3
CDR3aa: CASSQDFQGNTDTQYF

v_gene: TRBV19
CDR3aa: CASSSSGWAGLTDTQYF

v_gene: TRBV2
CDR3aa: CASSEVGQGYEQYF

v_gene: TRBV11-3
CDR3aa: CASSLDPSGELFF

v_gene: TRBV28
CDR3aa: CASRKGQGANEKLFF

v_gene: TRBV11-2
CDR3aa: CASSLARTGNSPLHF

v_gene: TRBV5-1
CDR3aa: CASSLYPSGGTDTQYF

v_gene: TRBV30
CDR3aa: CAWSSLAGSTGELFF

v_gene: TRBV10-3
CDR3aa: CAISESGLRGGTEAFF

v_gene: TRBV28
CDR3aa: CASSLLWGQGALNEKLFF

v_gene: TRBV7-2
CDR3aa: CASSLDPQRALYEQYF

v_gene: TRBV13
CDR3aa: CASSPYGYANYGYTF

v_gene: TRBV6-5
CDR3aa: CASSFASSVEQYF

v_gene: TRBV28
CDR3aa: CASSLWGGTEEAFF

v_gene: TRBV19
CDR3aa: CASSIASGIYNEQFF

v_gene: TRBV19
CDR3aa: CASSIAPGTYEQYF

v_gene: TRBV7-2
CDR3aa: CASSLNRGEAFF

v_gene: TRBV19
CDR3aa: CASSIQGTGNTIYF

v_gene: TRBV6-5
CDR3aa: CASSYPGDRQNTEAFF

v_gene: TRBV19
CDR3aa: CASSTGQGPYEQYF